The 20 T cell receptor beta chains given below trace back to one sample, sequenced in a study of vaccination and CD4 T cells after COVID-19. These receptors have no identified antigens. The treatment is: roughly 11-day PBMC culture with coronavirus spike peptide pools or control peptides (ViraFEST assay). CD4+ T cells of the unexposed donor were collected before the COVID-19 pandemic (2011-2018). With the Oncomine TCR Beta short-read assay, DNA from cultured CD4+ T cells was sequenced. Researchers extracted genomic DNA from CD4+ T cells that had been cultured. TCRdb redid the calling of the PCR reads with MiXCR, one entry per CDR3 protein. This sample has fewer than 10,000 distinct CDR3 sequences, with around a third found just once. The specimen was CD4+ T cells from blood, cultured in vitro. These receptors all stem from a human donor in good health.

This clonotype was detected only a few times. The chain uses TRBV11-2 and TRBJ2-2; 9 nucleotides agree with TRBD1. Germline lookup yields CDR1 SGHAT and CDR2 FQNNGV. After removal of 5 bases from V and 2 bases from J, the junction contained 6 bases not matched to a gene. This CDR3 is 16 amino acids long. In DNA, the CDR3 is TGTGCCAGCAGCACAAACAGGGGGCTAAACACCGGGGAGCTGTTTTTT. Translated, it gives CASSTNRGLNTGELFF.

The table lists this clonotype with a few counts. V gene TRBV20-1 combines with J gene TRBJ1-1, with D tentatively TRBD1 (5 bases). Trimming took off 7 bases at V and 5 bases at J, with 11 bases between the two ends. This CDR3 contains 11 residues. Germline CDR1 reads DFQATT; CDR2 reads SNEGSKA (reference sequence). The CDR3: CSVAGQTEAFF. The CDR3, as DNA: TGCAGTGTTGCGGGGCAGACTGAAGCTTTCTTT.

There are a few counts of this clonotype. The chain uses TRBV20-1 and TRBJ2-7, with 7 bases identical to TRBD1. Per the germline V gene, CDR1 is DFQATT and CDR2 is SNEGSKA (reference sequence). Trimming took 3 bases from V and 2 from J; bases not matched to a gene: 7. CDR3 size: 14 residues. CDR3 sequence (DNA): TGCAGTGCTAGGACCGGGACAGTAACCTACGAGCAGTACTTC. Protein sequence: CSARTGTVTYEQYF.

CDR3 nucleotide sequence: TGTGCCAGCAGCTTATACGCCGTGGCTAGCGGCTACGAGCAGTACTTC. Protein product: CASSLYAVASGYEQYF. The chain couples TRBV7-2 to TRBJ2-7; 7 nucleotides match TRBD2. The ends lost 2 bases at V and 3 bases at J; junction bases unmatched: 10. This CDR3 contains 16 residues. Germline lookup yields CDR1 SGHTA and CDR2 FQGNSA.

The rearrangement uses TRBV6-5 and TRBJ2-6; 7 bases are a match to TRBD1. This CDR3 is 18 amino acids long. Germline CDR1 MNHEY, CDR2 SVGAGI. Unmatched junction bases numbered 9, after V lost 3 bases and J lost 1 base. CDR3 amino acids: CASSYGTGAVSGANVLTF. The CDR3 DNA is TGTGCCAGCAGTTATGGTACAGGGGCGGTTTCTGGGGCCAACGTCCTGACTTTC.

This clonotype was counted between two and nine times. The DNA of the CDR3 is TGCGCCAGCAGTGGGGGGAGGGGTAATAGTTCACCCCTCCACTTT. It yields the protein CASSGGRGNSSPLHF. The genes are TRBV10-2 and TRBJ1-6; D may be TRBD1 (5 bases). Trimming stripped 4 bases from V and 9 bases from J, with 16 bases between. Germline V gene sequence: CDR1 WSHSY, CDR2 SAAADI. There are 15 residues in the CDR3.

There are a few counts of this clonotype. J is TRBJ2-7 and V is TRBV24-1, with 10 bases lining up with TRBD2. This CDR3 region has 16 residues. Losses at the gene ends were 3 bases for V and 7 bases for J; bases not matched to a gene: 11. In germline, CDR1 is KGHDR, CDR2 SFDVKD. The CDR3 sequence: CATSDPTSGPREEQYF. In DNA, the CDR3 is TGTGCCACCAGTGATCCGACTAGCGGGCCCCGGGAAGAGCAGTACTTC.

This clonotype turned up a few times. CDR3 DNA: TGCAGTGCTAGAGTACTAGCGAGTACCTACGAGCAGTACTTC. This sequence encodes CSARVLASTYEQYF. The V gene is TRBV20-1, the J gene TRBJ2-7; 7 bases fit TRBD2. With V trimmed by 1 base and J by 2 bases, 5 bases remained unmatched. The CDR3 contains 14 residues. Germline lookup yields CDR1 DFQATT and CDR2 SNEGSKA (reference sequence).

The chain has TRBV24-1 and TRBJ2-6; D is uncertain. The CDR3 is 12 residues long. The V and J ends lost 11 bases and 1 base respectively, with 5 bases between them. Per the germline V gene, CDR1 is KGHDR and CDR2 is SFDVKD. The CDR3 DNA follows: TGTGCCATCGCATCTGGGGCCAACGTCCTGACTTTC. Amino acid sequence: CAIASGANVLTF.

This clonotype has a single count. This chain links TRBV5-4 with TRBJ2-3; D perhaps matches TRBD1 (6 bases). The CDR3 length is 14 residues. Germline V gene data show CDR1 as SGHNT and CDR2 as YYREEE (reference sequence). V was cut by 4 bases and J by 3 bases, with 12 bases left in between. For the CDR3, the DNA is TGTGCCAGCAGCCTAAACAGGGCAACAGATACGCAGTATTTT. It is translated as CASSLNRATDTQYF.

This CDR3 reads CASSRGTVFNTEAFF. The CDR3 DNA sequence: TGTGCCAGCAGCAGAGGGACGGTATTCAACACTGAAGCTTTCTTT. The chain is built from TRBV7-8 and TRBJ1-1, with D tentatively TRBD1 (5 bases). Trimming took off 5 bases at V and 2 bases at J, with 15 bases between the two ends. Germline CDR1 reads SGHVS; CDR2 reads FQNEAQ. CDR3 length: 15 amino acids. Together with reference TRBV7-8 and TRBJ1-1, the CDR3 gives the full variable domain: GAGVSQSPRYKVAKRGQDVALRCDPISGHVSLFWYQQALGQGPEFLTYFQNEAQLDKSGLPSDRFFAERPEGSVSTLKIQRTQQEDSAVYLCASSRGTVFNTEAFFGQGTRLTVV.

This clonotype has just a few counts. The gene calls are TRBV6-2 or TRBV6-3 and TRBJ2-5; no clear D gene. This CDR3 has 14 amino acids. Germline assignment: CDR1 MNHEY and CDR2 SVGEGT. Trimming took 6 bases from V and 1 from J, leaving 12 bases between them. CDR3 nucleotide sequence: TGTGCCAGCAGCCTAACTCTCATCCAAGAGACCCAGTACTTC. This encodes CASSLTLIQETQYF.

The chain combines TRBV24-1 with TRBJ2-1; TRBD2 aligns across 8 bases. Germline V gives CDR1 KGHDR, CDR2 SFDVKD. The CDR3 contains 16 residues. The trim removed 4 bases at V and 3 bases at J, leaving 7 bases unmatched. The CDR3 DNA sequence: TGTGCCACCAGTGACTCCGGGACTAGGGACTACAATGAGCAGTTCTTC. Its translation is CATSDSGTRDYNEQFF.

This clonotype was seen a handful of times. The chain uses TRBV20-1 and TRBJ2-2; a weak D match, TRBD1 (5 bases). The CDR3 has 14 amino acids. The V gene lost 0 bases and the J gene lost 6 bases, with 11 bases spanning the gap. Germline V gene data show CDR1 as DFQATT and CDR2 as SNEGSKA (reference sequence). CDR3 in amino acids: CSARDHGAAGELFF. The DNA of the CDR3 is TGCAGTGCTAGAGATCATGGGGCAGCCGGGGAGCTGTTTTTT.

V usage is TRBV4-2 and J usage is TRBJ1-6; TRBD1 aligns across 7 bases. The CDR3 consists of 14 residues. Germline V gives CDR1 LGHNA, CDR2 YNFKEQ. V trimming: 0 bases; J trimming: 9 bases; junction bases outside the gene matches: 2. The CDR3 coding sequence is TGTGCCAGCAGCCAAGAGAACAGGGGTTCACCCCTCCACTTT. Protein sequence: CASSQENRGSPLHF.

This chain uses TRBV6-5 with TRBJ2-2, with D tentatively TRBD1 or TRBD2 (5 bases each). Germline loops: CDR1 MNHEY, CDR2 SVGAGI. The V and J ends lost 0 bases and 5 bases respectively, with 16 bases between them. The CDR3 is 17 amino acids. CDR3 DNA: TGTGCCAGCAGTTACTCCGGGACGGCCTTAGGTACCGGGGAGCTGTTTTTT. Translated, it gives CASSYSGTALGTGELFF.

This chain links TRBV5-1 with TRBJ2-5, with D maybe TRBD2 (5 bases). V was clipped by 0 bases and J by 0 bases, with 9 bases between them. CDR3 length: 15 residues. In germline, CDR1 is SGHRS, CDR2 YFSETQ. CDR3 in amino acids: CASSLAGSHQETQYF. The CDR3 DNA follows: TGCGCCAGCAGCTTGGCGGGATCACACCAAGAGACCCAGTACTTC.

This clonotype was recorded a few times. V usage is TRBV15 and J usage is TRBJ2-7; weak D call: TRBD1 (6 bases). The CDR3 extends over 14 amino acids. The V gene lost 4 bases and the J gene lost 0 bases, with 10 bases spanning the gap. Germline V gene sequence: CDR1 LNHNV, CDR2 YYDKDF (reference sequence). The DNA of the CDR3 is TGTGCCACCAGCAAATCAGGGGCCTCCTACGAGCAGTACTTC. This encodes CATSKSGASYEQYF. Full variable domain (missing parts from reference TRBV15 and TRBJ2-7): DAMVIQNPRYQVTQFGKPVTLSCSQTLNHNVMYWYQQKSSQAPKLLFHYYDKDFNNEADTPDNFQSRRPNTSFCFLDIRSPGLGDTAMYLCATSKSGASYEQYFGPGTRLTVT.

This clonotype has more than one count but fewer than ten. This chain connects TRBV20-1 to TRBJ2-7, with 8 bases identical to TRBD2. Looked up from germline, CDR1 is DFQATT and CDR2 is SNEGSKA (reference sequence). Unmatched junction bases numbered 9, after V lost 0 bases and J lost 5 bases. The CDR3 is 15 residues long. CDR3 loop: CSARDLSGSFHEQYF. CDR3 DNA sequence: TGCAGTGCTAGAGATCTGAGCGGGAGCTTCCACGAGCAGTACTTC.

This chain connects TRBV20-1 to TRBJ2-1, with 7 bases fitting TRBD2. CDR1 and CDR2 (germline): DFQATT, SNEGSKA (reference sequence). The CDR3 extends over 16 amino acids. Trimming cost V 3 bases and J 0 bases; bases outside gene matches: 8. CDR3 coding DNA: TGCAGTGCTAGCAGTACTAGCGCCAGCTCCTACAATGAGCAGTTCTTC. It is translated as CSASSTSASSYNEQFF.